This T cell receptor (beta chain) was profiled in a study of shared clonotypes between healthy human individuals. Overall study results and limits: With few donors, the genetic and exposure-history diversity represented was limited. Among a few donors, approximately 5% of naive CD4 clonotypes were found in common.

Germline CDR1 and CDR2: PRHDT and FYEKMQ (reference sequence). The V end was cut by 1 base, the J end by 8 bases, with 11 bases between. CDR3 size: 13 residues. Note on this clone: The antigen remains undetermined.

The authors distributed each subset's genomic DNA evenly over several immunoSEQ plates. TCRdb's copy holds only in-frame clones and misses some; the assay was immunoSEQ multiplex PCR. Of 1,500,000 or so clones in the sample, approximately 98.5% were seen once. V usage is TRBV13 and J usage is TRBJ2-5; D might be TRBD2 (6 bases). Sequencing was performed on naive CD4+ T cells sorted from blood. Subset here: CD45RA+ positively selected. The TCR comes from a man younger than 40 in good health. This CDR3 is CASSLAGVGTQYF. The CDR3 DNA reads as TGTGCCAGCAGCTTAGCGGGGGTGGGAACCCAGTACTTC.